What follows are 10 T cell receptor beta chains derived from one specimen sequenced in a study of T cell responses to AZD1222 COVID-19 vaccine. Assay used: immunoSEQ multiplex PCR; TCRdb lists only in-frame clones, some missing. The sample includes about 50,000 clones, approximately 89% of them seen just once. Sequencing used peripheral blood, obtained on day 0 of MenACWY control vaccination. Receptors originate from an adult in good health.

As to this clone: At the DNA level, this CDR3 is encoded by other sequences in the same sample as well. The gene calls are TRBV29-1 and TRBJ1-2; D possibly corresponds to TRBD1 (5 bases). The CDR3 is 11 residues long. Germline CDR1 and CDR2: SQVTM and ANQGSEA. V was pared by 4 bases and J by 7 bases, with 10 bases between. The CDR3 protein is CSVVRGGGYTF. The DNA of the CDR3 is TGCAGCGTTGTCCGGGGGGGTGGCTACACCTTC.

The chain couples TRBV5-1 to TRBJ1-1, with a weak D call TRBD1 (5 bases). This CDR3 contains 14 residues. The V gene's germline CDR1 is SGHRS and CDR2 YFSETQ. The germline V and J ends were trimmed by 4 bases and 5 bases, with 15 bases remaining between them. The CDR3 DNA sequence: TGCGCCAGCAGCATGGGACCCCCGGGAACTGAAGCTTTCTTT. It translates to CASSMGPPGTEAFF.

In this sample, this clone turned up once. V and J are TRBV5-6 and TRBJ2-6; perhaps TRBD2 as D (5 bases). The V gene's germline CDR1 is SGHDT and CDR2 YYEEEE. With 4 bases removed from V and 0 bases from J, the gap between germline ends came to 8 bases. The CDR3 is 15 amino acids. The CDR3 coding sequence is TGTGCCAGCAGCCGCGCGGGCTCTGGGGCCAACGTCCTGACTTTC. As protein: CASSRAGSGANVLTF.

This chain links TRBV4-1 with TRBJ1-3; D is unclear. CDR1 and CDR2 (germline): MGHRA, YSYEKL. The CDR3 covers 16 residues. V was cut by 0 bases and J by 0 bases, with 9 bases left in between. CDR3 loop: CASSQDLRTSGNTIYF. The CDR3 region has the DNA TGCGCCAGCAGCCAAGATTTACGGACCTCTGGAAACACCATATATTTT.

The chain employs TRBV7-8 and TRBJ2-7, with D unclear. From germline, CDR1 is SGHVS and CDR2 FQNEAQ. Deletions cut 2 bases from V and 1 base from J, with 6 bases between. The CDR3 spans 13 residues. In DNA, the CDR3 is TGTGCCAGCAGCTTACATGGGTCCTACGAGCAGTACTTC. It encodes CASSLHGSYEQYF.

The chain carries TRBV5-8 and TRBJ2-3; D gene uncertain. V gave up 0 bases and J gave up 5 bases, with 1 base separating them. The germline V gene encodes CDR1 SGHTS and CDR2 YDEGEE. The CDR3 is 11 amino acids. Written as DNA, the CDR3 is TGTGCCAGCAGCTTGGGAGATACGCAGTATTTT. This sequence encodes CASSLGDTQYF.

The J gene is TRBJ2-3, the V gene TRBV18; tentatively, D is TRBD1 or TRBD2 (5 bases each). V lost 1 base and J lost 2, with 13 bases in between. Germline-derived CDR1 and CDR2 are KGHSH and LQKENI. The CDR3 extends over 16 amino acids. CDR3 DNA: TGTGCCAGCTCACCACTACAGTTGGGGGACACAGATACGCAGTATTTT. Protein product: CASSPLQLGDTDTQYF.

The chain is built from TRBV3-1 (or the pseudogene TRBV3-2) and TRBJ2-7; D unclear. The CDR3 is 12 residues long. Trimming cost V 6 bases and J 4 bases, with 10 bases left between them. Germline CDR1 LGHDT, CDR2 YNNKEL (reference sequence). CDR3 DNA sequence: TGTGCCAGCAGTCTCGACCGGTACGAGCAGTACTTC. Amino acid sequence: CASSLDRYEQYF.

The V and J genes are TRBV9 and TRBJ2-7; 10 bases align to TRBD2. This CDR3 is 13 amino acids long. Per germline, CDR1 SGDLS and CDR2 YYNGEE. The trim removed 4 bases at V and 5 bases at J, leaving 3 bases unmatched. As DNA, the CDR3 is TGTGCCAGCAGCACGGGGACTAGCGACGAGCAGTACTTC. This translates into CASSTGTSDEQYF.

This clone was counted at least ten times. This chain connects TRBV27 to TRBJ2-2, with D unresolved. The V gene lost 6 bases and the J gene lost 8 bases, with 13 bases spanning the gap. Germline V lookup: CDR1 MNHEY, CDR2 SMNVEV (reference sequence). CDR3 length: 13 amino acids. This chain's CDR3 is CASRPHRGGELFF. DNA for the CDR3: TGTGCCAGCAGACCACACCGAGGTGGGGAGCTGTTTTTT.